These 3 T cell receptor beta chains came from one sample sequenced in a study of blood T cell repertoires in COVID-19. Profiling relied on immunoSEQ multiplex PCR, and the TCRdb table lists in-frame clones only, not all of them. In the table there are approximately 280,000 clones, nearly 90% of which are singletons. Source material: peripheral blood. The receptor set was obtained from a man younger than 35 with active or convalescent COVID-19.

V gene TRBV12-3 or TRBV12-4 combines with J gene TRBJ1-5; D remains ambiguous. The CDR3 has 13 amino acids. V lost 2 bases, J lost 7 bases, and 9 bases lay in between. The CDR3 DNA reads TGTGCCAGCAGTTTAACGGGTTTCCAGCCCCAGCATTTT. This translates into CASSLTGFQPQHF.

As DNA, the CDR3 is TGTGCCAGCAGTGAGAGAAACTGGAATTCACCCCTCCACTTT. Its protein is CASSERNWNSPLHF. This chain connects TRBV2 to TRBJ1-6; D is unresolved. The V gene lost 3 bases and the J gene lost 7 bases, with 10 bases spanning the gap. Germline loops: CDR1 SNHLY, CDR2 FYNNEI. The CDR3 extends over 14 amino acids.

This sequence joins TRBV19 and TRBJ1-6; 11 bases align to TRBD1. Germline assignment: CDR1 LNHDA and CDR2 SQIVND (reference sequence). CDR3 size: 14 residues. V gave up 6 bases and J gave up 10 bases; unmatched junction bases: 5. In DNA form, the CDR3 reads TGTGCCAGTAGCGGACAGGGGGCGCCGTCACCCCTCCACTTT. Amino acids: CASSGQGAPSPLHF.